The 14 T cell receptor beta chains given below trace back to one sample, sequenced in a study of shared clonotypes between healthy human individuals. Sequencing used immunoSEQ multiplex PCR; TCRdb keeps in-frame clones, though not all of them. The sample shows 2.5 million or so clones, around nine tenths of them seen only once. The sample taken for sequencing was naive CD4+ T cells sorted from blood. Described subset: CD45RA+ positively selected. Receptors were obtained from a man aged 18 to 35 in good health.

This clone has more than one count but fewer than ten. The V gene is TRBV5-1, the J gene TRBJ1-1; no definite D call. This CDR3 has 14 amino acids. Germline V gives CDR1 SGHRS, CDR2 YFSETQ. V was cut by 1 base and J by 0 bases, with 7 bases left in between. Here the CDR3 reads CASSLMDLNTEAFF. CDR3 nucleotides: TGCGCCAGCAGCTTGATGGACTTGAACACTGAAGCTTTCTTT.

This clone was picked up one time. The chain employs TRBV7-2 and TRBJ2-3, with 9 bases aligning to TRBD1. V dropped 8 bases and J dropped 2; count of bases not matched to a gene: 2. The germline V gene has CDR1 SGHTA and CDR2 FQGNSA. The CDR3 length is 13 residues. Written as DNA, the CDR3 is TGTGCCAGCGGGACAGGGTACACAGATACGCAGTATTTT. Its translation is CASGTGYTDTQYF.

This CDR3 reads CASSQGSMGTTTYNEQFF. The DNA for the CDR3 is TGTGCCAGCAGCCAAGGGTCCATGGGGACAACAACTTACAATGAGCAGTTCTTC. The rearrangement links TRBV4-2 to TRBJ2-1, with D tentatively TRBD1 (6 bases). The CDR3 loop spans 18 amino acids. V lost 1 base and J lost 4, with 20 bases in between. Germline values: CDR1 LGHNA, CDR2 YNFKEQ.

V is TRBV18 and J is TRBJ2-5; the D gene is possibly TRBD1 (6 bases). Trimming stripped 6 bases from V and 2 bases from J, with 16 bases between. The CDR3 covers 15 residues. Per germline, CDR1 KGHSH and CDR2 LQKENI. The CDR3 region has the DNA TGTGCCAGCTCCCCGAAACGGGACATACAAGAGACCCAGTACTTC. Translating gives CASSPKRDIQETQYF. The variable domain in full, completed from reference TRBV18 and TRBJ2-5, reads NAGVMQNPRHLVRRRGQEARLRCSPMKGHSHVYWYRQLPEEGLKFMVYLQKENIIDESGMPKERFSAEFPKEGPSILRIQQVVRGDSAAYFCASSPKRDIQETQYFGPGTRLLVL.

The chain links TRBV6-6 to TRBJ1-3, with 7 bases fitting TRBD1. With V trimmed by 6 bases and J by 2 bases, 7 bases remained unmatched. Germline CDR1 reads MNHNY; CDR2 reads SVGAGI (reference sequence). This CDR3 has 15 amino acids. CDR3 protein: CASSTTGSPGNTIYF. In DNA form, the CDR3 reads TGTGCCAGCAGCACGACAGGGAGCCCTGGAAACACCATATATTTT.

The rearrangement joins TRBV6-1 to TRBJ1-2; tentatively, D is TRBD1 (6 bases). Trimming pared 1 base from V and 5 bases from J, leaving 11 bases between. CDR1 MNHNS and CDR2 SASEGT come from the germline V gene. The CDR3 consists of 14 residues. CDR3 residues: CASSEGTGSYGYTF. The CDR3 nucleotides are TGTGCCAGCAGTGAAGGAACAGGGTCTTATGGCTACACCTTC.

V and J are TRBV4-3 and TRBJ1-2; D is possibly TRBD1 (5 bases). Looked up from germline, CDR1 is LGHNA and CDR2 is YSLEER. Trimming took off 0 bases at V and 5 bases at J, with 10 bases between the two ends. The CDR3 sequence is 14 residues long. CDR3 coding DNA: TGCGCCAGCAGCCAAGATACCGGGGGGTATGGCTACACCTTC. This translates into CASSQDTGGYGYTF.

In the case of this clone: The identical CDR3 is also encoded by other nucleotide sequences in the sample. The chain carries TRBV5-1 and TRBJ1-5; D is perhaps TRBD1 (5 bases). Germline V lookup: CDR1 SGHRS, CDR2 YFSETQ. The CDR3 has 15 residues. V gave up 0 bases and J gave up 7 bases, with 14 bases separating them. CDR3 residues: CASSLGAGAGQPQHF. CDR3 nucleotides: TGCGCCAGCAGCTTGGGGGCCGGGGCTGGGCAGCCCCAGCATTTT.

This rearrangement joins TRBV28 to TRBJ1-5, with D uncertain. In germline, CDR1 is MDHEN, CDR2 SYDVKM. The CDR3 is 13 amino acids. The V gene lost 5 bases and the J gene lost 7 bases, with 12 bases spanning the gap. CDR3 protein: CASSLPNFQPQHF. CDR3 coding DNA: TGTGCCAGCAGTCTACCCAACTTCCAGCCCCAGCATTTT.

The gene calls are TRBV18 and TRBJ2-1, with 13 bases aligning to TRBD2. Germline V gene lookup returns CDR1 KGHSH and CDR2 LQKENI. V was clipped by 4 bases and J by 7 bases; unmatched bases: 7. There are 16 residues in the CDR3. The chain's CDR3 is CASSRPGLAGSNEQFF. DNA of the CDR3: TGTGCCAGCTCACGTCCGGGACTAGCGGGGTCGAATGAGCAGTTCTTC.

Here the CDR3 DNA reads TGCGCCAGCAGCTTCCCCCGGACTAGCGCGACCCACCCAGCGTTCTTCTACGAGCAGTACTTC. Protein sequence: CASSFPRTSATHPAFFYEQYF. The rearrangement uses TRBV5-1 and TRBJ2-7, with 9 bases lining up with TRBD2. The CDR3 runs to 21 residues. Germline CDR1 is SGHRS and CDR2 is YFSETQ. The J segment lost 3 bases and the V segment lost 2 bases, leaving 24 bases of the junction unmatched.

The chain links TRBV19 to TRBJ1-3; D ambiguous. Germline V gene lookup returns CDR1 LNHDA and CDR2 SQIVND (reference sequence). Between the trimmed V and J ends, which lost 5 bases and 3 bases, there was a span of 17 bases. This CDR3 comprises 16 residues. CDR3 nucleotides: TGTGCCAGTAGTCCTCTAGGCCTCACCGATGGAAACACCATATATTTT. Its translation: CASSPLGLTDGNTIYF.

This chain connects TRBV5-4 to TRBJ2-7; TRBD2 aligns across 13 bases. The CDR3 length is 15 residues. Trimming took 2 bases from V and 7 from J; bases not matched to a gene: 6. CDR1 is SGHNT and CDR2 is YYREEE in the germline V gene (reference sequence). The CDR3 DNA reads TGTGCCAGCAGCTTCGGACTAGCGGGAGCGGGGGAGCAGTACTTC. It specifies CASSFGLAGAGEQYF. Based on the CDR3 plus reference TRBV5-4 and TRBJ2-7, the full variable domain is ETGVTQSPTHLIKTRGQQVTLRCSSQSGHNTVSWYQQALGQGPQFIFQYYREEENGRGNFPPRFSGLQFPNYSSELNVNALELDDSALYLCASSFGLAGAGEQYFGPGTRLTVT.

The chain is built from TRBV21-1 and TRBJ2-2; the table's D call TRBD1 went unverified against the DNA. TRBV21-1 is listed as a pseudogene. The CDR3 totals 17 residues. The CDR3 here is CASSHPRQPSITGELFF. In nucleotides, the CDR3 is TGTGCCAGCAGCCACCCCCGACAGCCAAGTATCACCGGGGAGCTGTTTTTT.